The clone carrying this T cell receptor (beta chain) was counted a single time. At one boundary the junction diverges from the germline segment, which might be a read error. Other DNA sequences in this specimen translate into the identical CDR3. The memory T cells were sequenced right after ex vivo isolation, without culture. The V gene's germline CDR1 is MNHEY and CDR2 SVGAGI. This CDR3 is 14 amino acids long. The record originates from a study of CD4 T cell repertoires in COVID-19. Study details: Relabeled CFSE-low cells, IL-2-expanded for roughly ten days, met spikes from other coronaviruses.

Method: immunoSEQ multiplex PCR; TCRdb's copy keeps in-frame clones and lacks some. Found here are approximately 22,000 clones, more than 75% of them singletons; the top ten hold roughly 0.62%. The rearrangement links TRBV6-5 to TRBJ1-6, with D tentatively TRBD1 (5 bases). This material consisted of central memory CD4+ T cells from blood, taken before the COVID-19 pandemic. The receptor's source is a human donor who had COVID-19. The CDR3 spells CASSYGGSNSPLHF. DNA of the CDR3: TGTGCCAGCAGTTACGGGGGGTCTAATTCCCCCCTCCACTTT.